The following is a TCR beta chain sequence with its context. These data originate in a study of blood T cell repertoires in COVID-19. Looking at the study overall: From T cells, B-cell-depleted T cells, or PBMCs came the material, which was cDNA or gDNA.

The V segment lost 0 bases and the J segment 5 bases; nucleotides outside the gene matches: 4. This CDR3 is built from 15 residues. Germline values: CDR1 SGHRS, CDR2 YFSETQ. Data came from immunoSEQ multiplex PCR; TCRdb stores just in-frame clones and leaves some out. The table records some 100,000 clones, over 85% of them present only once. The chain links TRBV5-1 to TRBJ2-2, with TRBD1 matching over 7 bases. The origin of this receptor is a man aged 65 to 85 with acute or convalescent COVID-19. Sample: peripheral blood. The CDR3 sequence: CASSLAQGTTGELFF. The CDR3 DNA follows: TGCGCCAGCAGCTTGGCACAGGGGACGACCGGGGAGCTGTTTTTT.